This TCR beta chain comes out of a study of human versus mouse CDR3 diversity and MHC coevolution (dated by TCRdb to the late 2010s). For the wider study: According to reports, the immunoSEQ assay detects one in 200,000 T cells and minimizes multiplex PCR amplification bias. Across mouse and human samples, each sample had between roughly 0.6 x 10^7 and 1.7 x 10^7 valid reads. The human cohort was made up of three healthy volunteer blood donors, who at collection were aged 30 to 40, 40 to 49 and 60 to 70, one donor in each range. Repertoires of human naive CD4 T cells were used as a reference for TCR selection on multiple MHC II alleles and were compared against human-TCR-locus transgenic mice carrying single MHC II. The paper's findings and limits, for the study overall: Among all compared groups, two of the three human donors had the lowest clonal inequality scores. The largest TCR beta repertoire according to iCHAO1 estimates belonged to humans, at roughly 1.5 million clonotypes, a result attributed likely to selection by multiple MHC II molecules. Repertoire diversity was not considered directly comparable between humans and mice because human T cells were selected on roughly six MHC II alleles. On average, humans had more CDR3 deletions and insertions than mice, indicating greater exonuclease and TdT activity.

The QIAGEN blood and tissue kit was used to extract genomic DNA from the sorted cells, and that DNA was then quantified on a NanoDrop 1000. The immunoSEQ platform deep sequenced and quantified TCR alpha and beta chains by multiplex PCR of genomic DNA. The authors processed their data as follows. Annotation of the TCR sequences relied on IMGT gene and region definitions. Out-of-frame rearrangements were taken as a proxy for the preselection repertoire and were compared with in-frame clonotypes. Repertoire size was estimated with the iCHAO1 estimator supplied with the immunoSEQ platform. Clonal inequality was measured with a Gini index on in-frame amino acid clonotypes, based on the Lorenz curve. The intersect function of the R package tcR was used to count shared clonotypes, and the Jaccard index was used to score similarity. The R prcomp function was used without normalization to run principal component analysis of V, J and V-J usage frequencies. TCRdb carries this immuneACCESS record with in-frame sequences only. Its versions omit some clonotypes, under half of them owing to an unresolved V gene in the studies checked, with the rest unexplained. That table supplies the V and J calls and clone size; D and trimming were determined from the DNA. The sample contains 45,000 to 75,000 clones, around 94% of them found a single time. The biggest ten clones account for approximately 20% of the sample.

As to this clone: Its binding antigen is unknown. No clone much larger than this one lies a single base away; base qualities are absent.

Fluorescence-activated cell sorting was used to pull naive CD4 T cells, meaning cells that were CD45RO-negative and CD62L-positive, out of the PBMCs. Each donor gave approximately 50 ml of fresh peripheral blood, from which PBMCs were isolated by Ficoll density centrifugation. All samples were sorted on a FACSAria III instrument and reached purity above 95%. V loses 2 bases of germline sequence and J loses 0 bases, and the interval between the two ends is 11 bases. As encoded in the germline V gene, CDR1 is SGHTA while CDR2 is FQGTGA. The CDR3 has 15 amino acids, counting the end cysteine and phenylalanine. Of all the DNA, just the CDR3 is kept, 45 bases in frame from base 1.

The rearrangement combines TRBV7-3 with TRBJ2-7; the D segment could be TRBD2, given 7 matching bases. The TCR was taken from a person aged 55-75 years in good health. Sequencing used naive CD4+ T cells from blood. The cell subset or site label for this specimen denotes: CD45RO-negative CD62L-positive naive CD4 T cells. CDR3 sequence: CASSLRGGHSYEQYF. In nucleotide form, the sequence is TGTGCCAGCAGCTTACGCGGGGGACACTCCTACGAGCAGTACTTC.